The present T cell receptor (beta chain) was sequenced within a study of cytomegalovirus exposure and HLA in healthy donors. Notes on the study in general: Altogether, 150 to 200 TCR beta chains were recorded as cytomegalovirus-associated. HLA-A and HLA-B allele assignments for most subjects were reportedly predicted accurately using TCR beta sequences.

Germline CDR1 is SGHVS and CDR2 is FQNEAQ. This CDR3 region has 16 residues. J gave up 1 base and V 3 bases, and 8 bases lay outside the gene matches. Vbeta (60) and Jbeta (13) primers were used in the PCR. Libraries were prepared by immunoSEQ multiplex PCR; TCRdb keeps only in-frame clonotypes and omits some of them. The repertoire consists of some 160,000 clones, with roughly 70% occurring once and the leading ten covering roughly 5.4%. To note about this clone: Its antigen remains unknown.

The rearrangement joins TRBV7-8 to TRBJ1-1, with 7 positions matching TRBD1. The specimen sequenced was PBMCs. This sequence was found in a woman aged 18-29 years in good health and CMV-seropositive. The DNA for the CDR3 is TGTGCCAGCAGCTTGGGCCGACAGGGTGGGAACACTGAAGCTTTCTTT. Translating it yields CASSLGRQGGNTEAFF.